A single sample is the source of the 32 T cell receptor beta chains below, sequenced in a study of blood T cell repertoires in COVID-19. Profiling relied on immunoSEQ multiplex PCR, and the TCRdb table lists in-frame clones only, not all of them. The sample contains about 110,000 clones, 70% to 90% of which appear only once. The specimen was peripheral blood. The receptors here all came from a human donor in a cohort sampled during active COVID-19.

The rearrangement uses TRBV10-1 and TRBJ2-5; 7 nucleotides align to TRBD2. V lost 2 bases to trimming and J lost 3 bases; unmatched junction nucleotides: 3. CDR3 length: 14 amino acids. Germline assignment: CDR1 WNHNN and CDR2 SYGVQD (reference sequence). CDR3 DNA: TGCGCCAGCAGTGAGGTTGGGGGGGAAGAGACCCAGTACTTC. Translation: CASSEVGGEETQYF.

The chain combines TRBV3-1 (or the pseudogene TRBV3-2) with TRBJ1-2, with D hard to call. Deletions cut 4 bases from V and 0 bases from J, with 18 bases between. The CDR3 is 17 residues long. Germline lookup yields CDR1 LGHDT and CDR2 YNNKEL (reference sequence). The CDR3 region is CASSLRVLGGTNYGYTF. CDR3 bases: TGTGCCAGCAGCCTCCGTGTTCTGGGAGGGACTAACTATGGCTACACCTTC.

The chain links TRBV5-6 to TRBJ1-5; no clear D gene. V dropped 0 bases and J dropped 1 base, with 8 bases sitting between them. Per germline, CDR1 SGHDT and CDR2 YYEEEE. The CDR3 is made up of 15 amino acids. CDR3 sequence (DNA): TGTGCCAGCAGCTTGGGTTGGCAGAGCAATCAGCCCCAGCATTTT. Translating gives CASSLGWQSNQPQHF. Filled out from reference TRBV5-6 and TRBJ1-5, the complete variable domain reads DAGVTQSPTHLIKTRGQQVTLRCSPKSGHDTVSWYQQALGQGPQFIFQYYEEEERQRGNFPDRFSGHQFPNYSSELNVNALLLGDSALYLCASSLGWQSNQPQHFGDGTRLSIL.

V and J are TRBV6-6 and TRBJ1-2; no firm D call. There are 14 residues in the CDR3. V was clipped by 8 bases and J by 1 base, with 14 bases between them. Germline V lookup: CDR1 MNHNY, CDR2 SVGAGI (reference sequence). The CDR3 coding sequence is TGTGCCAGCGGGGTAACGGAGGTTAACTATGGCTACACCTTC. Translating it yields CASGVTEVNYGYTF.

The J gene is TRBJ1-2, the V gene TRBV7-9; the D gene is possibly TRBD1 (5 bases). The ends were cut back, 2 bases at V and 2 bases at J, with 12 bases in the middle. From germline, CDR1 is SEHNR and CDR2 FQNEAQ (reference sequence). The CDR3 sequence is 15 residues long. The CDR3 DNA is TGTGCCAGCAGCTTAATGACAGAGATAAACTATGGCTACACCTTC. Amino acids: CASSLMTEINYGYTF. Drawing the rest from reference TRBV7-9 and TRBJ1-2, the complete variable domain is DTGVSQNPRHKITKRGQNVTFRCDPISEHNRLYWYRQTLGQGPEFLTYFQNEAQLEKSRLLSDRFSAERPKGSFSTLEIQRTEQGDSAMYLCASSLMTEINYGYTFGSGTRLTVV.

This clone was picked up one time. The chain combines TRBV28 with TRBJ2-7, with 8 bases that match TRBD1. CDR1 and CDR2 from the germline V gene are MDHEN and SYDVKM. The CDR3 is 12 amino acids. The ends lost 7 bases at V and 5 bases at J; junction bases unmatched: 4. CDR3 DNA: TGTGCCAGCAAACAGGGGGATGACGAGCAGTACTTC. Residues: CASKQGDDEQYF.

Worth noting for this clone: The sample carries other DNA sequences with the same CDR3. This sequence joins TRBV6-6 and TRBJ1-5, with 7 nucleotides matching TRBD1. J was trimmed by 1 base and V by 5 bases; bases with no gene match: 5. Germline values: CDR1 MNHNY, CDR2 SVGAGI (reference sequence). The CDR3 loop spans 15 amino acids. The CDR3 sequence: CASSPEGASNQPQHF. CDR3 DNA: TGTGCCAGCAGTCCAGAGGGGGCGAGCAATCAGCCCCAGCATTTT.

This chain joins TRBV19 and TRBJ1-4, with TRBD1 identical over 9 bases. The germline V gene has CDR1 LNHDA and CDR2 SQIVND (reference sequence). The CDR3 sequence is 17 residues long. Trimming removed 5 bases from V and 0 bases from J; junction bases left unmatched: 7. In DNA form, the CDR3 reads TGTGCCAGTAGTCCCCGGACAGGGGTGGCAACTAATGAAAAACTGTTTTTT. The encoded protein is CASSPRTGVATNEKLFF.

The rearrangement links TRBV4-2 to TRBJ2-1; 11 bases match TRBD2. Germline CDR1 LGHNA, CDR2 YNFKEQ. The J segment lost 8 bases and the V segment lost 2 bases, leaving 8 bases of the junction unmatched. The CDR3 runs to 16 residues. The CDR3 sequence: CASSQRRLAGGDEQFF. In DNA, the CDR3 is TGTGCCAGCAGCCAAAGGCGGCTAGCGGGAGGTGATGAGCAGTTCTTC.

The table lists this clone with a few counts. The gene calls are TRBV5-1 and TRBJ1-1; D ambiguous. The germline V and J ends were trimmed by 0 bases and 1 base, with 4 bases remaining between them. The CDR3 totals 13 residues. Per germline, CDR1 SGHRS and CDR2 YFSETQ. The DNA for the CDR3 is TGCGCCAGCAGCTTGGACAGGAACACTGAAGCTTTCTTT. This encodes CASSLDRNTEAFF.

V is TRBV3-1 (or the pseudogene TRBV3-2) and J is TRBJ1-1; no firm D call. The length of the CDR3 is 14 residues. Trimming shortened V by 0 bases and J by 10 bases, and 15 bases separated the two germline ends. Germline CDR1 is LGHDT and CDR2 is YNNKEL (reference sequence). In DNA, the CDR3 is TGTGCCAGCAGCCAAGATTTTTCGGGTGAGGGAGCTTTCTTT. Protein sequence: CASSQDFSGEGAFF.

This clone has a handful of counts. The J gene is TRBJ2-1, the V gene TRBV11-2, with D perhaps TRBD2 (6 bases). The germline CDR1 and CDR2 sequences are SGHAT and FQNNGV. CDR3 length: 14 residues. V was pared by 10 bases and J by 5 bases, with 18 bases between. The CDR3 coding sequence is TGTGCCATCCCAAGGAGGAGGGAAGACAATGAGCAGTTCTTC. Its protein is CAIPRRREDNEQFF.

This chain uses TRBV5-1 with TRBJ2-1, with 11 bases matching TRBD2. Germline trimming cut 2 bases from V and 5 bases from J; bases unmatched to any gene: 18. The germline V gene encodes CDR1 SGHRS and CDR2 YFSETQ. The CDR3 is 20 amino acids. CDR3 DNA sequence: TGCGCCAGCAGCTTTAACCCTTCACTAGCGGGGGACCCCTTTGACAATGAGCAGTTCTTC. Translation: CASSFNPSLAGDPFDNEQFF.

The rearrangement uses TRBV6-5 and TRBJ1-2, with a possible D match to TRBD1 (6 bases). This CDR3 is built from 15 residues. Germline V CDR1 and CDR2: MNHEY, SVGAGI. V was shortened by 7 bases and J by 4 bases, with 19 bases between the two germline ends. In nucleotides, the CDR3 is TGTGCCAGCATGCAAGGGGGGGGAGAAGTCTATGGCTACACCTTC. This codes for CASMQGGGEVYGYTF.

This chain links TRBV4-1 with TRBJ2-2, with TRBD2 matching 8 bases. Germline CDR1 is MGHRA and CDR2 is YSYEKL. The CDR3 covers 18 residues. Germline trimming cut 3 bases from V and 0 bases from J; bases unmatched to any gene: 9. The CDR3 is CASSQTSLAVTNTGELFF. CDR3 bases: TGCGCCAGCAGCCAGACGTCACTAGCGGTAACGAACACCGGGGAGCTGTTTTTT.

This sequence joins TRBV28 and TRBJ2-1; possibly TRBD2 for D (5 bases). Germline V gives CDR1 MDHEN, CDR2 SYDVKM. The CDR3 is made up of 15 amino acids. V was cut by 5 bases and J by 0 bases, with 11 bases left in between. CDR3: CASSSSGGSYNEQFF. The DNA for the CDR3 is TGTGCCAGCAGTAGCAGCGGAGGCTCCTACAATGAGCAGTTCTTC.

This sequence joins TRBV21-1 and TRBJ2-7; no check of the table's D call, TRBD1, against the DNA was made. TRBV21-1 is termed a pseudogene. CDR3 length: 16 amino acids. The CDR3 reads CASSKRDRAKDYEQYF. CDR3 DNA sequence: TGTGCCAGCAGCAAGCGGGACAGGGCCAAGGACTACGAGCAGTACTTC.

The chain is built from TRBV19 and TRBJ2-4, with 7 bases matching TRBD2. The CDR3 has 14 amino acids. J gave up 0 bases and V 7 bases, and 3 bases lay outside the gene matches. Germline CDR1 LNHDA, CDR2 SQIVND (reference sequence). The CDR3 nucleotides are TGTGCCAGTAATAGCGGGCTAGCCAAAAACATTCAGTACTTC. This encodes CASNSGLAKNIQYF.

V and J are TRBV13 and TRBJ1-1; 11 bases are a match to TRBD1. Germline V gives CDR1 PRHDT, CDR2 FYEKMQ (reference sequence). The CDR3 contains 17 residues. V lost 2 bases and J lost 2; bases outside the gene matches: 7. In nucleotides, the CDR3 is TGTGCCAGCAGCTTACAGGACAGGGGGCGGGAAAACACTGAAGCTTTCTTT. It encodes CASSLQDRGRENTEAFF. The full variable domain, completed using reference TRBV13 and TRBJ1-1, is AAGVIQSPRHLIKEKRETATLKCYPIPRHDTVYWYQQGPGQDPQFLISFYEKMQSDKGSIPDRFSAQQFSDYHSELNMSSLELGDSALYFCASSLQDRGRENTEAFFGQGTRLTVV.

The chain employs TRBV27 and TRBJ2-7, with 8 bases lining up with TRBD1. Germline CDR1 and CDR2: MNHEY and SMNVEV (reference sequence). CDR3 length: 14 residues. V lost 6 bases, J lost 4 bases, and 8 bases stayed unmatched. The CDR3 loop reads CASRPQGAQYEQYF. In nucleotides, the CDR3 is TGTGCCAGCAGACCCCAGGGGGCGCAGTACGAGCAGTACTTC.

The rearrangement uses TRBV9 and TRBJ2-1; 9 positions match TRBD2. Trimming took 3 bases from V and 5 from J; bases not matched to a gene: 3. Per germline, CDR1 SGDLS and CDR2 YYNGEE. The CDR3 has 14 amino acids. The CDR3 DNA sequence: TGTGCCAGCAGCGGGGCTAGCGGGAACAATGAGCAGTTCTTC. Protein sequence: CASSGASGNNEQFF.

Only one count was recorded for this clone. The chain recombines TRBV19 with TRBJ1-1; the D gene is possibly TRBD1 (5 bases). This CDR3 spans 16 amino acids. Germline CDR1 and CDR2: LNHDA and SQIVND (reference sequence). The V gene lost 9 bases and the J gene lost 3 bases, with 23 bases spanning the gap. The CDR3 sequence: CARIVLEGRGDTEAFF. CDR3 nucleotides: TGTGCCAGGATAGTATTGGAGGGCCGGGGGGACACTGAAGCTTTCTTT.

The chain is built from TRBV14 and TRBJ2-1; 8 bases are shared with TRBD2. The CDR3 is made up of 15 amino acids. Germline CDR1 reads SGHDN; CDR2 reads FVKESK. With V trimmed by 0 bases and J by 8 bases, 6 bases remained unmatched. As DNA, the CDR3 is TGTGCCAGCAGCCAAGATACGGGAGGGCGTCATGAGCAGTTCTTC. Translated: CASSQDTGGRHEQFF.

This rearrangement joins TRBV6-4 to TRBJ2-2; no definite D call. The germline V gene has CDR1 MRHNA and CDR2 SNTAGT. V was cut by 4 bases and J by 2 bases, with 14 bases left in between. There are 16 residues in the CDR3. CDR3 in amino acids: CASSGTTQVNTGELFF. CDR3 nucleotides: TGTGCCAGCAGTGGAACGACACAAGTTAACACCGGGGAGCTGTTTTTT.

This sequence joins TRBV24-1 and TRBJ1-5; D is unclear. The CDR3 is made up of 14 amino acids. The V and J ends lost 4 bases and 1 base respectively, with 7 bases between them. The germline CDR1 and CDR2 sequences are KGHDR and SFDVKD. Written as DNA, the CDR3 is TGTGCCACCAGTGAGGGCGGGAGCAATCAGCCCCAGCATTTT. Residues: CATSEGGSNQPQHF.

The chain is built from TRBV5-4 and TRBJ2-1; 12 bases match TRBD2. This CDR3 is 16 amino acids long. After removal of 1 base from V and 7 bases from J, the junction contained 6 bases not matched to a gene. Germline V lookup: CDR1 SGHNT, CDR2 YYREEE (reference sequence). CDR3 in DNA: TGTGCCAGCAGCTTGTGGCTAGCGGGGGGGTTGAATGAGCAGTTCTTC. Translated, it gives CASSLWLAGGLNEQFF.

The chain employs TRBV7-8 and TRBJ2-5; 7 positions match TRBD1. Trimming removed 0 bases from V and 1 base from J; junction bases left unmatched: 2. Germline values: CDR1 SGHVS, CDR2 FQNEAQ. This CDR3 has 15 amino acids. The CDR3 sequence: CASSLADRLQETQYF. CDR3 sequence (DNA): TGTGCCAGCAGCTTAGCGGACAGGCTCCAAGAGACCCAGTACTTC.

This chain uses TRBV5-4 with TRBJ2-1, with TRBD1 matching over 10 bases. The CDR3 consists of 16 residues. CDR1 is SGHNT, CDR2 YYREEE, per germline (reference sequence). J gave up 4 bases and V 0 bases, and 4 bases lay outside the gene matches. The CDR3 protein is CASSLGTGGSYNEQFF. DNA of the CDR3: TGTGCCAGCAGCTTGGGGACAGGGGGGTCGTACAATGAGCAGTTCTTC.

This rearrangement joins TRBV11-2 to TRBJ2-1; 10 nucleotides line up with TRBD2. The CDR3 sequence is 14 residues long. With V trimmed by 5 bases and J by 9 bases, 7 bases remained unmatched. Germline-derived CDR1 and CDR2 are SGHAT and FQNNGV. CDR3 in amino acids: CASSPSGGQGEQFF. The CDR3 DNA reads TGTGCCAGCAGCCCTAGCGGGGGCCAGGGTGAGCAGTTCTTC.

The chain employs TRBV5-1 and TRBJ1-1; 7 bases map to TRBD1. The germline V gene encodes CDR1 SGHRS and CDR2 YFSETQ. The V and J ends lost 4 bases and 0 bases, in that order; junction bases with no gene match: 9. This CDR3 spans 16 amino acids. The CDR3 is CASSPRTGGMNTEAFF. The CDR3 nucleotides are TGCGCCAGCAGCCCTAGGACAGGCGGGATGAACACTGAAGCTTTCTTT.

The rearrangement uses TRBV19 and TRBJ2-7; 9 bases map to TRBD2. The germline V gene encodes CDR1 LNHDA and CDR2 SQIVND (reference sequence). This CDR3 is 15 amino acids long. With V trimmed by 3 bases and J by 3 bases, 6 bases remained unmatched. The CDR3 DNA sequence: TGTGCCAGTAGTATTGCCAGCGGGAGGCTCTACGAGCAGTACTTC. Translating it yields CASSIASGRLYEQYF.

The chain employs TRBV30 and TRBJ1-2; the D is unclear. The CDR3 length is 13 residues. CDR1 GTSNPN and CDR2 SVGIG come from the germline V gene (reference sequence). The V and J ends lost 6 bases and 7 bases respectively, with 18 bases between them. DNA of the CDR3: TGTGCCTGCCGGACTGCGGGCCGGAGTGGCTACACCTTC. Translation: CACRTAGRSGYTF.